This entry lists 11 T cell receptor beta chains sequenced from one sample in a study of naive and memory T cell subsets. Four PCR rounds used nested alpha and beta constant region primers plus the SP2 primer. TCRdb reprocessed the UMI-ligation and nested PCR reads with MiXCR, giving one entry per CDR3 protein. Here the sample spans around 30,000 distinct CDR3 sequences, 5.5% to 7.5% being singletons. Treatment noted: skin biopsy from PPD injection site in Mantoux-positive individual. The library had UMIs added by 3' ligation of an oligonucleotide to TCR cDNA. This material consisted of skin, taken from a tuberculin skin test site. The receptors here all came from an adult in good health.

Turning to this clonotype: Given a much more abundant clone one base away, this may be a read error. The chain uses TRBV6-6 and TRBJ2-3; 11 bases line up with TRBD2. The V gene's germline CDR1 is MNHNY and CDR2 SVGAGI (reference sequence). The CDR3 extends over 17 amino acids. Losses at the gene ends were 0 bases for V and 3 bases for J; bases not matched to a gene: 5. CDR3 DNA: TGTGCCAGCAGTTACTCGAGGTCTAGCGGGAGGACAGATACGCAGTATTTT. Translation: CASSYSRSSGRTDTQYF.

Ten or more counts support this clonotype. The chain employs TRBV12-3 or TRBV12-4 and TRBJ2-6, with D possibly matching TRBD1 (5 bases). CDR3 length: 16 amino acids. V was clipped by 3 bases and J by 0 bases, with 9 bases between them. CDR3 sequence reads: CASSFNRHSGANVLTF. The CDR3 coding sequence is TGTGCCAGCAGTTTTAACAGGCACTCTGGGGCCAACGTCCTGACTTTC.

In its sample, this clonotype was seen many times. The rearrangement joins TRBV29-1 to TRBJ2-2; maybe TRBD1 (5 bases). Per the germline V gene, CDR1 is SQVTM and CDR2 is ANQGSEA. There are 13 residues in the CDR3. V dropped 3 bases and J dropped 3 bases, with 8 bases sitting between them. CDR3 bases: TGCAGCGTTGATCAGGGTTACACCGGGGAGCTGTTTTTT. It translates to CSVDQGYTGELFF.

This clonotype has just a few counts. The rearrangement links TRBV5-1 to TRBJ2-3; D is possibly TRBD1 (6 bases). The V gene lost 2 bases and the J gene lost 0 bases, with 25 bases spanning the gap. This CDR3 has 20 residues. Germline CDR1 reads SGHRS; CDR2 reads YFSETQ. The CDR3: CASSLYRFTGILTSTDTQYF. In nucleotides, the CDR3 is TGCGCCAGCAGCTTATATAGATTTACAGGGATTCTTACTAGCACAGATACGCAGTATTTT.

The sample holds many counts of this clonotype. The chain is built from TRBV7-2 and TRBJ1-1; D is unclear. Trimming pared 2 bases from V and 4 bases from J, leaving 14 bases between. CDR1 SGHTA and CDR2 FQGNSA come from the germline V gene. This CDR3 is built from 15 residues. CDR3 protein: CASSLSGNSGTEAFF. CDR3 sequence (DNA): TGTGCCAGCAGCTTAAGCGGTAACAGCGGCACTGAAGCTTTCTTT.

Many counts were recorded for this clonotype. The CDR3 loop is CASSPHGNTDTQYF. The CDR3 DNA reads as TGTGCCAGCAGCCCCCATGGGAACACAGATACGCAGTATTTT. The chain combines TRBV14 with TRBJ2-3; D call uncertain. The CDR3 has 14 residues. Trimming pared 4 bases from V and 2 bases from J, leaving 10 bases between. Germline CDR1 and CDR2: SGHDN and FVKESK.

This clonotype came up many times. The chain joins TRBV6-1 to TRBJ1-1, with 10 bases identical to TRBD1. J was trimmed by 5 bases and V by 6 bases; bases with no gene match: 6. CDR3 length: 14 amino acids. The germline CDR1 and CDR2 sequences are MNHNS and SASEGT. CDR3 coding DNA: TGTGCCAGCAGCCCCGGGACAGGGGTAACTGAAGCTTTCTTT. Its translation: CASSPGTGVTEAFF.

Of note for this clonotype: A much more abundant neighbour one base away suggests this may be a read error. V is TRBV19 and J is TRBJ1-1; D is perhaps TRBD1 (6 bases). Germline V lookup: CDR1 LNHDA, CDR2 SQIVND (reference sequence). The CDR3 spans 14 residues. The V end was cut by 11 bases, the J end by 1 base, with 17 bases between. CDR3 protein: CAGIGRQANTEAFF. In DNA form, the CDR3 reads TGTGCCGGTATTGGGCGACAGGCGAACACTGAAGCTTTCTTT. The full variable domain, rest sourced from reference TRBV19 and TRBJ1-1, is DGGITQSPKYLFRKEGQNVTLSCEQNLNHDAMYWYRQDPGQGLRLIYYSQIVNDFQKGDIAEGYSVSREKKESFPLTVTSAQKNPTAFYLCAGIGRQANTEAFFGQGTRLTVV.

This clonotype was seen a handful of times. The V and J genes are TRBV4-2 and TRBJ2-5; D call uncertain. The CDR3 has 11 amino acids. Germline assignment: CDR1 LGHNA and CDR2 YNFKEQ. V was pared by 6 bases and J by 3 bases, with 5 bases between. In DNA form, the CDR3 reads TGTGCCAGCAGGAAAGAAGAGACCCAGTACTTC. Protein product: CASRKEETQYF.

This clonotype was found once. V usage is TRBV4-2 and J usage is TRBJ1-4, with no clear D. V lost 1 base to trimming and J lost 8 bases, with 14 bases between them. CDR3 length equals 15 residues. CDR1 and CDR2 (germline): LGHNA, YNFKEQ. The DNA for the CDR3 is TGTGCCAGCAGCCAAGTGTTAGGGTTAGGGGAAAAACTGTTTTTT. Protein product: CASSQVLGLGEKLFF.

This clonotype was counted many times. This chain connects TRBV10-2 to TRBJ2-1; D gene uncertain. CDR3 size: 12 residues. Germline assignment: CDR1 WSHSY and CDR2 SAAADI. V lost 1 base and J 7 bases, leaving 5 bases between the germline ends. The CDR3 loop is CASSEWGNEQFF. DNA for the CDR3: TGCGCCAGCAGTGAGTGGGGAAATGAGCAGTTCTTC.